The present TCR beta chain was sequenced within a study of human T cells and chemical hapten exposure. Study-wide background: Each patient's scalp received weekly diphenylcyclopropenone throughout the approximately 25-week study. Study-wide results and caveats: Relative to control repertoires, expanded TCRs gave rise to significantly more large CDR3 similarity clusters.

MiXCR, applied by TCRdb to the RACE reads, yields one record per CDR3 protein. The sample lists under 450,000 distinct CDR3 sequences; around 5% were seen once. This clonotype was seen repeatedly, ten times or more. Its antigen is as yet unknown. Time point described: patch test 1, 2 weeks after DPC sensitization. Treatment specified: therapeutic diphenylcyclopropenone sensitization with weekly scalp DPC. This receptor was taken from a woman in her forties or fifties with alopecia areata. Some clones in this sample may be carry-over from other donors' samples. The starting material was whole blood, obtained in connection with sensitization to the hapten diphenylcyclopropenone (DPC).

CDR3 nucleotides: TGTGCCAGCAGTCCCGCGGGAGGGCCTTATGGCTACACCTTC. This encodes CASSPAGGPYGYTF. V usage is TRBV12-3 or TRBV12-4 and J usage is TRBJ1-2; D is ambiguous. Trimming stripped 5 bases from V and 5 bases from J, with 15 bases between. The CDR3 is 14 residues long.